This is a list of T cell receptor beta chains from one sample in a study of cytomegalovirus exposure and HLA in healthy donors. The method was immunoSEQ multiplex PCR; TCRdb's version includes in-frame clones alone and lacks a portion of them. Of fewer than 45,000 clones detected, 75% to 85% appear once; the ten largest clones hold 6%. The sequenced sample was PBMCs. These receptors were taken from a male donor in good health and CMV-seronegative. Each CDR3 is given with its conserved first and last residue. Each record gives: D gene, V gene, clone size, J gene, CDR3 protein, CDR3 DNA. D genes are given only for firm matches. The size of a clone is reported for some rows only, either as once, few or many, or as a class for expanded clones.

TRBD1	TRBV7-9	once	TRBJ1-1	CASTPVTGGAGAFF	TGTGCCAGCACCCCGGTGACAGGGGGTGCGGGAGCTTTCTTT
NA	TRBV2	NA	TRBJ1-2	CASSDGGGYGYTF	TGTGCCAGCAGTGATGGGGGCGGGTATGGCTACACCTTC
TRBD1	TRBV7-8	NA	TRBJ1-5	CASSWGQGFYSGSNQPQHF	TGTGCCAGCAGCTGGGGACAGGGGTTCTATAGTGGGAGCAATCAGCCCCAGCATTTT
NA	TRBV4-1	NA	TRBJ1-1	CASSQGGLWNTEAFF	TGCGCCAGCAGCCAAGGAGGCCTCTGGAACACTGAAGCTTTCTTT
TRBD1	TRBV7-9	NA	TRBJ1-1	CASTPPGTVNTEAFF	TGTGCCAGCACCCCGCCCGGGACAGTGAACACTGAAGCTTTCTTT
TRBD1	TRBV7-8	few	TRBJ1-2	CASSSHGWQGVGYTF	TGTGCCAGCAGCTCCCATGGATGGCAGGGGGTTGGCTACACCTTC
TRBD1	TRBV27	NA	TRBJ1-4	CASSLSGQGWEKLFF	TGTGCCAGCAGTTTATCGGGACAGGGTTGGGAAAAACTGTTTTTT
NA	TRBV10-3	NA	TRBJ1-5	CAINSEGGRQPQHF	TGTGCCATCAACTCGGAAGGGGGACGGCAGCCCCAGCATTTT
NA	TRBV5-4	NA	TRBJ2-3	CASSWGPDTQYF	TGTGCCAGCAGCTGGGGGCCAGATACGCAGTATTTT
TRBD1	TRBV28	NA	TRBJ1-5	CASSTPWGRGRRNQPQHF	TGTGCCAGCAGTACCCCCTGGGGCAGGGGGCGTCGCAATCAGCCCCAGCATTTT
TRBD2	TRBV5-6	NA	TRBJ2-5	CASSFSLAGGHETQYF	TGTGCCAGCAGCTTCTCACTAGCGGGGGGGCACGAGACCCAGTACTTC
NA	TRBV11-2	NA	TRBJ1-6	CASSYDGGARYSPLHF	TGTGCCAGCAGCTACGACGGAGGGGCCCGTTATTCACCCCTCCACTTT